This TCR beta chain appears in the sequencing data of a study of shared clonotypes between healthy human individuals. Produced via immunoSEQ multiplex PCR; TCRdb's table is partial and in-frame only. The sample comprises over 1.4 million clones, approximately 97% of which are singletons, and approximately 1.2% rests with the top ten. The CDR3 has 17 residues. Germline V gene lookup returns CDR1 MNHEY and CDR2 SMNVEV (reference sequence). The trim removed 5 bases at V and 2 bases at J, leaving 11 bases unmatched. This receptor was taken from a man aged 25-45 years in good health. The chain uses TRBV27 and TRBJ2-7, with 11 bases identical to TRBD2. Sample: naive CD4+ T cells sorted from blood. Subset indicated: CD45RA+ positively selected. The CDR3 DNA sequence: TGTGCCAGCAGTCGATACGCCCCGGGACTAGCGGCCTACGAGCAGTACTTC. Protein sequence: CASSRYAPGLAAYEQYF.